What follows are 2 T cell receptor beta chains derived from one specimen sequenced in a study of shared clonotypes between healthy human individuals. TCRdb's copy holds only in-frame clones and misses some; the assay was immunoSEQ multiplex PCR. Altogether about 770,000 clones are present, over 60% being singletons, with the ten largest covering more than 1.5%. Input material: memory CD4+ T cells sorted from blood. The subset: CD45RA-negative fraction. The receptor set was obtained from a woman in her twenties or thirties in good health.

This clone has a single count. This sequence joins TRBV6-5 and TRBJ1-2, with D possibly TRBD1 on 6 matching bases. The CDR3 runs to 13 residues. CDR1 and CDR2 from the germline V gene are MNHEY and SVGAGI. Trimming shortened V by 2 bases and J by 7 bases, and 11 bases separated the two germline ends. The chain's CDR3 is CASSYHRDGGYTF. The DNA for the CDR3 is TGTGCCAGCAGTTACCACAGGGATGGTGGCTACACCTTC.

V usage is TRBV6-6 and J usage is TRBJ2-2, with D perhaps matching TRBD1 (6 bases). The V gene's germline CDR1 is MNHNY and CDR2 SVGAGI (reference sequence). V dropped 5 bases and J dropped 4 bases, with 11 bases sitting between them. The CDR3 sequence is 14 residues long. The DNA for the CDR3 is TGTGCCAGCAGTCTGGACAGAACCACCGGGGAGCTGTTTTTT. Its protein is CASSLDRTTGELFF.